Included here is one T cell receptor (beta chain) sequence, with context. These data originate in a study of CD8 T cells in Susac syndrome. In the study overall: Susac syndrome patients were untreated, on corticosteroids with some adding intravenous immunoglobulin, or on intravenous immunoglobulin only.

Patients with Susac syndrome met diagnostic criteria that were recently defined for definite or probable disease. This CDR3 spans 14 amino acids. The V gene's germline CDR1 is KGHDR and CDR2 SFDVKD. Unmatched junction bases numbered 5, after V lost 4 bases and J lost 5 bases. Random hexamers primed reverse transcription of about 0.45 to 1 ug RNA. TCRdb analysed the immunoSEQ multiplex PCR reads with MiXCR anew, one entry per CDR3 protein. The sample shows roughly 200,000 distinct CDR3 sequences, around 94% of them seen only once. This sequence was found in a human donor with Susac syndrome. Input material: CD4+ T cells from PBMCs. The J gene is TRBJ2-3, the V gene TRBV24-1, with 7 bases identical to TRBD1. CDR3 coding DNA: TGTGCCACCAGTGACCATAACAGGGGAGATACGCAGTATTTT. This translates into CATSDHNRGDTQYF.